Listed below are T cell receptor beta chains from one sample, sequenced in a study of blood T cell repertoires in COVID-19. Only in-frame clones appear in the TCRdb table, and some are missing; sequencing was by immunoSEQ multiplex PCR. The sample lists some 340,000 clones, approximately 81% seen once, with roughly 3.6% in the top ten. The sequenced material came from peripheral blood. These receptor sequences come from a woman younger than 30 with acute or convalescent COVID-19. Both conserved end residues are part of each CDR3. D genes are given only for firm matches. Clone size is stated in some rows and not others, as once, few, many or a class when expanded.

.	.	TRBV13	TRBJ2-1	TGTGCCAGCAGCTCCAGGGGCCCCCATGCATACAATGAGCAGTTCTTC	CASSSRGPHAYNEQFF
.	TRBD1	TRBV10-2	TRBJ2-7	TGCGCCAGCAGTCCACGGACAGGCCACGAGCAGTACTTC	CASSPRTGHEQYF
once	TRBD1	TRBV5-6	TRBJ2-1	TGTGCCAGCAGCTCACAGGGGTACAATGAGCAGTTCTTC	CASSSQGYNEQFF
.	TRBD1	TRBV5-6	TRBJ2-3	TGTGCCAGCGGACAGGGAACAGATACGCAGTATTTT	CASGQGTDTQYF
.	TRBD2	TRBV19	TRBJ2-1	TGTGCCAGTAGTAGCCAGACGGGACTAGCGGGCCGAGTCAATGAGCAGTTCTTC	CASSSQTGLAGRVNEQFF
.	TRBD2	TRBV7-3	TRBJ2-1	TGTGCCAGCAGCTCGCGACTAGCGGGAGGGTCATATGAGCAGTTCTTC	CASSSRLAGGSYEQFF
.	.	TRBV20-1	TRBJ1-6	TGCAGTGCTAGTGCTGACTCAGCATCACCCCTCCACTTT	CSASADSASPLHF
once	.	TRBV11-2	TRBJ1-1	TGTGCCAGCAGGTCGCGGCACATGAACACTGAAGCTTTCTTT	CASRSRHMNTEAFF
.	.	TRBV2	TRBJ1-6	TGTGCCAGCAGCAGGGGTCCACCCCTCCACTTT	CASSRGPPLHF
few	.	TRBV2	TRBJ2-7	TGTGCCAGTTTTCAGGGGTTCTACGAGCAGTACTTC	CASFQGFYEQYF
few	TRBD2	TRBV7-9	TRBJ2-1	TGTGCCAGCAGCTCAAGGACTAGCGGGAGGGCCAGGTCCTACGATGAGCAGTTCTTC	CASSSRTSGRARSYDEQFF
.	.	TRBV2	TRBJ1-5	TGTGCCAGCAGGGTCGGGATATTCGGTCAGCCCCAGCATTTT	CASRVGIFGQPQHF
once	TRBD2	TRBV10-1	TRBJ2-1	TGCGCCAGCAGCCTGGGACTAGCGGGCGACGGCGAGCAGTTCTTC	CASSLGLAGDGEQFF
.	.	TRBV6-1	TRBJ2-7	TGTGCCAGCAGTGAAGCCGGAGGGGCCTCCTACGAGCAGTACTTC	CASSEAGGASYEQYF
.	.	TRBV12-5	TRBJ2-1	TGTGCTAGTGGTTTGGGAGAGGGCGTGCGTGAGCAGTTCTTC	CASGLGEGVREQFF